This TCR beta chain comes out of a study of blood T cell repertoires in COVID-19. In the authors' methods: Estimates of nucleated cell counts were drawn from the amplification of reference gene primers. The repertoire was sequenced with immunoSEQ multiplex PCR; TCRdb's copy has only in-frame clones and lacks some. D and trimming were read from the DNA, whereas the V and J calls and clone size are those reported in that table. The table lists 66,000 or so clones, more than 70% of them singletons, with 6.9% in the top ten. Germline CDR1 is SNHLY and CDR2 is FYNNEI. The CDR3 has 18 amino acids. Unmatched junction bases numbered 16, after V lost 0 bases and J lost 8 bases.

This receptor was identified in a man between 45 and 60 years old with active COVID-19. The V gene is TRBV2, the J gene TRBJ2-1; 7 bases are shared with TRBD1. The sequencing sample was made of peripheral blood. The CDR3 is CASSEAFARDSPRYEQFF. In DNA form, the CDR3 reads TGTGCCAGCAGTGAAGCTTTCGCCCGGGACAGCCCTCGGTATGAGCAGTTCTTC.